The sequence of this T cell receptor beta chain was determined in a study of blood T cell repertoires in COVID-19. In the study overall: Samples came from the United States, Italy and Spain, spanning acute and convalescent COVID-19. T cells, B-cell-depleted T cells, or PBMCs provided the cDNA or gDNA that served as material.

In the study's own analysis: Reference gene primer amplification in the assay estimated nucleated cell counts. TCRdb's copy holds only in-frame clones and misses some; the assay was immunoSEQ multiplex PCR. V and J calls and clone size are those listed in that table; D and trimming were worked out from the DNA. The data show 77,000 or so clones, 75% to 85% seen once. The V and J ends lost 5 bases and 7 bases respectively, with 12 bases between them. The CDR3 spans 13 residues. The genes are TRBV12-3 or TRBV12-4 and TRBJ2-1; D possibly corresponds to TRBD1 (5 bases). This receptor was obtained from a woman aged 60-70 years with acute or convalescent COVID-19. Sequenced input: peripheral blood. The CDR3, as DNA: TGTGCCAGCAGTCCCCCCGCAGGGAATGAGCAGTTCTTC. Amino acid sequence: CASSPPAGNEQFF.